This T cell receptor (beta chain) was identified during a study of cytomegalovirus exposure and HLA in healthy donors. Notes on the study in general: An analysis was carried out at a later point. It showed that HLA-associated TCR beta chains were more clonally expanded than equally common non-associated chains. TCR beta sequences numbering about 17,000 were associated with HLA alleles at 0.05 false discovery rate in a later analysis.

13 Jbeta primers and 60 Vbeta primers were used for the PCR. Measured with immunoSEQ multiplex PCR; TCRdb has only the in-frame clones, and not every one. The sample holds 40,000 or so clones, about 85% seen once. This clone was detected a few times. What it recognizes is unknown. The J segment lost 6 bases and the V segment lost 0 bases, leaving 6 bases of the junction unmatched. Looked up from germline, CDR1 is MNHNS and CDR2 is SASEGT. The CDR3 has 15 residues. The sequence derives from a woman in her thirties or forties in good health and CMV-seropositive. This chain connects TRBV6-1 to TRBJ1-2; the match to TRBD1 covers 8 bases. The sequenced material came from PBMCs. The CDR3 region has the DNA TGTGCCAGCAGTGAAGCGCGCAGGGGGCGGGATGGCTACACCTTC. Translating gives CASSEARRGRDGYTF.